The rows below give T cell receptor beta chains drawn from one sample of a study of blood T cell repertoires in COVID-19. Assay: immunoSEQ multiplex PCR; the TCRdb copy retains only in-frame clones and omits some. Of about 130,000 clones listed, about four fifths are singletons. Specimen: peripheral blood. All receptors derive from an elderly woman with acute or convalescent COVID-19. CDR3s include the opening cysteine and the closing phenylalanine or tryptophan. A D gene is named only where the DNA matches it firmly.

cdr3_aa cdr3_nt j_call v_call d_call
CAWSVGGASYEQYF TGTGCCTGGAGTGTTGGCGGGGCCTCCTACGAGCAGTACTTC TRBJ2-7 TRBV30 .
CASYRQGGTGELFF TGTGCCAGTTATCGACAGGGCGGCACCGGGGAGCTGTTTTTT TRBJ2-2 TRBV2 TRBD1
CASSADRGRYNEQFF TGCGCCAGCAGCGCCGACAGGGGGCGATACAATGAGCAGTTCTTC TRBJ2-1 TRBV5-1 TRBD1
CASSLRGNTQYF TGCGCCAGCAGCTTGAGAGGGAATACGCAGTATTTT TRBJ2-3 TRBV5-1 .
CASSHPRLISGNTIYF TGTGCCAGCAGCCACCCGCGGCTCATCTCTGGAAACACCATATATTTT TRBJ1-3 TRBV7-9 .
CASSPSGGPQHF TGTGCCAGCAGCCCCTCGGGGGGGCCCCAGCATTTT TRBJ1-5 TRBV3-1/TRBV3-2 .
CASRAVINQPQHF TGTGCCAGCAGGGCGGTGATCAATCAGCCCCAGCATTTT TRBJ1-5 TRBV2 .
CASSFDRQGAYGYTF TGTGCCAGCAGCTTCGACAGGCAGGGAGCCTATGGCTACACCTTC TRBJ1-2 TRBV5-4 .
CASSFRRSTEAFF TGTGCCAGCAGTTTCCGCAGAAGCACTGAAGCTTTCTTT TRBJ1-1 TRBV28 .
CASSTNPANSPLHF TGTGCCAGCAGCACTAACCCCGCTAATTCACCCCTCCACTTT TRBJ1-6 TRBV11-2 .
CASSSSGGAYNEQFF TGCGCCAGCAGTTCTAGCGGGGGGGCCTACAATGAGCAGTTCTTC TRBJ2-1 TRBV5-1 TRBD2
CASSEARGLTYEQYF TGTGCCAGCAGTGAAGCACGGGGTCTGACCTACGAGCAGTACTTC TRBJ2-7 TRBV6-1 .
CASSRDRGGSGYTF TGTGCCAGCAGTCGGGACAGGGGCGGTAGTGGCTACACCTTC TRBJ1-2 TRBV6-2/TRBV6-3 TRBD1